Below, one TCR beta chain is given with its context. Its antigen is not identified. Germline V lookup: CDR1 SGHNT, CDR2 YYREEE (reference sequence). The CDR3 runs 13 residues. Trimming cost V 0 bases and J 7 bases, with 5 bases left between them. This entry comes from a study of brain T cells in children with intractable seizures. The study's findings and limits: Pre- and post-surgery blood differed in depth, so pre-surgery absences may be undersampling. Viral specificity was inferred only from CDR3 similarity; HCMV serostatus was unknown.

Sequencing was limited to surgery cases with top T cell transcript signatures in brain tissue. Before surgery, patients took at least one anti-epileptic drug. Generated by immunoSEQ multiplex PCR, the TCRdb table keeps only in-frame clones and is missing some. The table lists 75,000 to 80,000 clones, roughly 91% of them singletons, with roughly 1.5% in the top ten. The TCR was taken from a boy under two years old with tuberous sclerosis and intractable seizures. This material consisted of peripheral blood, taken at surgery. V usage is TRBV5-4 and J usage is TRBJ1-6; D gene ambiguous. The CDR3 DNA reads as TGTGCCAGCAGCTTGGACAGCAATTCACCCCTCCACTTT. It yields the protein CASSLDSNSPLHF. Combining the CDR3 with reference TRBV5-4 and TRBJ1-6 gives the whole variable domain ETGVTQSPTHLIKTRGQQVTLRCSSQSGHNTVSWYQQALGQGPQFIFQYYREEENGRGNFPPRFSGLQFPNYSSELNVNALELDDSALYLCASSLDSNSPLHFGNGTRLTVT.